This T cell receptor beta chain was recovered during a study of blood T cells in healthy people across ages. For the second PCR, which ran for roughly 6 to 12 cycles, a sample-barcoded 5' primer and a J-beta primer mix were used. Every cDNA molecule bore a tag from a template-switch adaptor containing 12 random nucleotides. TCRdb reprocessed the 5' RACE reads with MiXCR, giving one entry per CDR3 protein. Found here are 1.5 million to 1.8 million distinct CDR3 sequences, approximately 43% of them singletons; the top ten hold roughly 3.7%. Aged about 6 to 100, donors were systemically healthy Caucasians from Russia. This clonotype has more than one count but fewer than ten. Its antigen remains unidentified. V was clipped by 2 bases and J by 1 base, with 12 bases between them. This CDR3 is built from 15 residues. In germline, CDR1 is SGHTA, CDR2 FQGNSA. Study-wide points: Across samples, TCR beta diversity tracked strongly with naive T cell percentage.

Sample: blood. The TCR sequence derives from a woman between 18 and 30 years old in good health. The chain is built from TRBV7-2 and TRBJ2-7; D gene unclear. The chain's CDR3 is CASSLLPDTSYEQYF. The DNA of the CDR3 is TGTGCCAGCAGCTTATTGCCCGACACTTCCTACGAGCAGTACTTC. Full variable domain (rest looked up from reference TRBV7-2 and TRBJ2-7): GAGVSQSPSNKVTEKGKDVELRCDPISGHTALYWYRQSLGQGLEFLIYFQGNSAPDKSGLPSDRFSAERTGGSVSTLTIQRTQQEDSAVYLCASSLLPDTSYEQYFGPGTRLTVT.